This TCR beta chain was obtained from a study of type 1 regulatory T cells. The study, taken as a whole, reports: Compared with non-Tr1 cells, Tr1 cells showed a narrower TCR repertoire.

Germline CDR1 reads SGHTA; CDR2 reads FQGNSA. Trimming left V 5 bases short and J 4 bases short, with 7 bases between. The CDR3 is 12 residues long. At least ten counts were recorded for this clonotype. Its antigen is unknown. TCRdb re-called the reads through MiXCR, storing one row per CDR3 protein. The repertoire holds roughly 71,000 distinct CDR3 sequences, with more than 20% as singletons. Sequencing used cultured type 1 regulatory T (Tr1) cells, either the whole culture or a sorted fraction (not recorded which). The V gene is TRBV7-2, the J gene TRBJ2-3; no definite D call. The receptor was isolated from a human donor in good health. This chain's CDR3 is CASSGVADTQYF. CDR3 coding DNA: TGTGCCAGCAGCGGGGTGGCAGATACGCAGTATTTT.